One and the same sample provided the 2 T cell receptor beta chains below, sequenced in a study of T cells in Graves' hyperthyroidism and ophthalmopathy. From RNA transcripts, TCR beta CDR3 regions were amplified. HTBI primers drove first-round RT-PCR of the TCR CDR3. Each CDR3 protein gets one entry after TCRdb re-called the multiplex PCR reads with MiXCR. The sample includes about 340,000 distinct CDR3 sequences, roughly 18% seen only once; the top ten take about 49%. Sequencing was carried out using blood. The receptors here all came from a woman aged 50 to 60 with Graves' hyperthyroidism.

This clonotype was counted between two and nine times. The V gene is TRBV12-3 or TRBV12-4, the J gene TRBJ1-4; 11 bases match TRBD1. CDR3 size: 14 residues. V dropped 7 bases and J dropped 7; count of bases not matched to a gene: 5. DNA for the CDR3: TGTGCCAGCACCTCGGACAGGGGGCTTGAAAAACTGTTTTTT. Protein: CASTSDRGLEKLFF.

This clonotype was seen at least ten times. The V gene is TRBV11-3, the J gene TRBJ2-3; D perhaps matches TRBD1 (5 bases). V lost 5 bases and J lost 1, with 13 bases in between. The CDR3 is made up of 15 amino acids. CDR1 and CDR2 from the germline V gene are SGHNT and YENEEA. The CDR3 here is CASSRGQYGTDTQYF. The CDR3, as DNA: TGTGCCAGCAGCCGAGGACAATATGGCACAGATACGCAGTATTTT.